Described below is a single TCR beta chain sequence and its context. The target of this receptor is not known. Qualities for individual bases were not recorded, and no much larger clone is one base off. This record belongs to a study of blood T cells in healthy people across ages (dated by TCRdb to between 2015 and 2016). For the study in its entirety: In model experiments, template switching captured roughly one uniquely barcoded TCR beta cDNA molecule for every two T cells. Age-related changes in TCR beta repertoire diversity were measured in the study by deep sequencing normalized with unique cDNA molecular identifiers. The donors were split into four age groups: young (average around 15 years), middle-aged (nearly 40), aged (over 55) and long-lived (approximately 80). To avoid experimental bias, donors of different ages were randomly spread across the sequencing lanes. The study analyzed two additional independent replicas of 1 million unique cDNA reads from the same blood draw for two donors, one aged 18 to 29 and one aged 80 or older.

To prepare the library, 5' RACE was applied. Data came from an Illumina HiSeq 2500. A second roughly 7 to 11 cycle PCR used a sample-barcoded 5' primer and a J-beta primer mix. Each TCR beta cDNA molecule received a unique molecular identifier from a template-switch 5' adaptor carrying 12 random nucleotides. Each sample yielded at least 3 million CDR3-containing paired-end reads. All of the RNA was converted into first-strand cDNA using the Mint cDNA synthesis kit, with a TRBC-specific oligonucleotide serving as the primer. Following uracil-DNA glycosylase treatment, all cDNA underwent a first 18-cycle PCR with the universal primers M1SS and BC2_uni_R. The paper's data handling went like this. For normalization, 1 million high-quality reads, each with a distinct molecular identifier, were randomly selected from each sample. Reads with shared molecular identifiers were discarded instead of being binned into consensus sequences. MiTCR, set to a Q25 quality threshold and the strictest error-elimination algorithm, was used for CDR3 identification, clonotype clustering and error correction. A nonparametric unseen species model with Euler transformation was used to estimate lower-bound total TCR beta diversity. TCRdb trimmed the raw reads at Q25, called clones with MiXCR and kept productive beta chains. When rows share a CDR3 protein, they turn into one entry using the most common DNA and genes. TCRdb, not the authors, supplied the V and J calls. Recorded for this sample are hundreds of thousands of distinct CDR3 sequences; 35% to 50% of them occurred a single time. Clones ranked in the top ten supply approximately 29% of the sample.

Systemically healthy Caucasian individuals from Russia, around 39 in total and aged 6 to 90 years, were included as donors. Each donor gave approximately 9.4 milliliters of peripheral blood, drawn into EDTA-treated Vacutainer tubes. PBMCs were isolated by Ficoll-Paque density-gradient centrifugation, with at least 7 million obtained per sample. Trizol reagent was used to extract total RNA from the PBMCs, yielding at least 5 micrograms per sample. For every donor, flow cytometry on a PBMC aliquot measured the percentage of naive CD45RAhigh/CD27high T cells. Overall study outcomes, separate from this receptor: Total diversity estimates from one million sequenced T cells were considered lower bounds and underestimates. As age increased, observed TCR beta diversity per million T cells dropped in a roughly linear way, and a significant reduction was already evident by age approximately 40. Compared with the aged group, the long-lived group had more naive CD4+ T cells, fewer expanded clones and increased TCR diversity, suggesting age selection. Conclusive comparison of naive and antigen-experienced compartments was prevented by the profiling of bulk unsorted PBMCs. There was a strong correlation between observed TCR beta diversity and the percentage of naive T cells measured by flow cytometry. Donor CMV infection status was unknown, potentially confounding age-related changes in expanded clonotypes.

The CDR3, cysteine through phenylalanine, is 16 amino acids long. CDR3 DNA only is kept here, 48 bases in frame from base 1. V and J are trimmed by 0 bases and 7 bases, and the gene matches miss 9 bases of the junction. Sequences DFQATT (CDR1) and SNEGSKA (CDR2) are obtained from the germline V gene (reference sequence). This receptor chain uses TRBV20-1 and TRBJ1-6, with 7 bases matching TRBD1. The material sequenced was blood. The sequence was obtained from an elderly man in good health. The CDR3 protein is CSARDKAKGGNSPLHF. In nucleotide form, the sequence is TGCAGTGCTAGAGATAAGGCGAAAGGGGGCAATTCACCCCTCCACTTT.